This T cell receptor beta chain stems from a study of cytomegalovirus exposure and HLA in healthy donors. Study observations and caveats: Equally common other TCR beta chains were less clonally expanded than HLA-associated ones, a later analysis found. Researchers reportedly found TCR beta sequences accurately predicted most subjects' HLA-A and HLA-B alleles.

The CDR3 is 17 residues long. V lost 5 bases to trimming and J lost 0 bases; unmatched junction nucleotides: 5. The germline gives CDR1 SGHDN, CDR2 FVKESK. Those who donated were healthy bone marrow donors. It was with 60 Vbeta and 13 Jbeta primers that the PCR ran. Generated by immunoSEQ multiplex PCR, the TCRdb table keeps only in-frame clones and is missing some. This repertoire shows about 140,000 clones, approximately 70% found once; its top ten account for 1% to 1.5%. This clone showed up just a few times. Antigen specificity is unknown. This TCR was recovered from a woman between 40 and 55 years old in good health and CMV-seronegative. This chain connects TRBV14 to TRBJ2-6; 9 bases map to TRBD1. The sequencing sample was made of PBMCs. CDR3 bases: TGTGCCAGCAGCTTCGGGACAGGGCCCTCTGGGGCCAACGTCCTGACTTTC. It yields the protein CASSFGTGPSGANVLTF.